The 2 T cell receptor beta chains below were found in one sample sequenced in a study of blood T cells in healthy people across ages. Together with a sample-barcoded 5' primer, a J-beta primer mix was included in a second PCR lasting about 6 to 11 cycles. TCRdb passed the 5' RACE reads through MiXCR, listing each CDR3 protein once. The table includes over 1,300,000 distinct CDR3 sequences, roughly 59% detected once. Sequencing used blood. These receptors all come from a man in his late teens or twenties in good health.

This clonotype was seen more than once but under ten times. The V and J genes are TRBV20-1 and TRBJ2-1, with 8 bases that match TRBD1. This CDR3 is built from 15 residues. CDR1 and CDR2 (germline): DFQATT, SNEGSKA (reference sequence). The junction had 2 bases not matched to a gene; V was cut back by 1 base and J by 0 bases. CDR3: CSARADRGSYNEQFF. The CDR3 bases are TGCAGTGCTAGAGCTGACAGGGGCTCCTACAATGAGCAGTTCTTC.

This clonotype was detected once. This sequence joins TRBV9 and TRBJ2-7; D is unresolved. Trimming took 0 bases from V and 2 from J, leaving 9 bases between them. Germline V gives CDR1 SGDLS, CDR2 YYNGEE. There are 14 residues in the CDR3. CDR3 residues: CASSVGPATYEQYF. The DNA of the CDR3 is TGTGCCAGCAGCGTAGGTCCCGCGACCTACGAGCAGTACTTC.